These 21 T cell receptor beta chains originate from one sample sequenced in a study of blood T cell repertoires in COVID-19. Libraries were prepared by immunoSEQ multiplex PCR; TCRdb keeps only in-frame clonotypes and omits some of them. The sample contains nearly 55,000 clones, about 86% of which appear only once. The source material was peripheral blood. These receptors were collected from a man in his 70s with active COVID-19.

This clone has just a few counts. The V call is TRBV4-2, the J call TRBJ1-4; TRBD1 matches 9 bases. CDR1 LGHNA and CDR2 YNFKEQ come from the germline V gene. After removal of 4 bases from V and 5 bases from J, the junction contained 5 bases not matched to a gene. There are 15 residues in the CDR3. The DNA for the CDR3 is TGTGCCAGCAGCCCCTCCGGGACAGGGAATGAAAAACTGTTTTTT. Translated, it gives CASSPSGTGNEKLFF.

The count of this clone is one. The chain is built from TRBV12-3 or TRBV12-4 and TRBJ1-1; TRBD1 agrees at 8 bases. The CDR3 is made up of 13 amino acids. After removal of 6 bases from V and 4 bases from J, the junction contained 4 bases not matched to a gene. CDR3 nucleotides: TGTGCCAGCAGCAGACAGGGGACCACTGAAGCTTTCTTT. This gives the protein CASSRQGTTEAFF.

The CDR3 DNA follows: TGTGCCAGCAGCCGACTAGCGGGGGCTCAAGATACGCAGTATTTT. Amino acid sequence: CASSRLAGAQDTQYF. The chain is built from TRBV3-1 (or the pseudogene TRBV3-2) and TRBJ2-3, with 12 nucleotides matching TRBD2. The junction had 4 bases not matched to a gene; V was cut back by 4 bases and J by 5 bases. The CDR3 contains 15 residues. Per the germline V gene, CDR1 is LGHDT and CDR2 is YNNKEL (reference sequence).

The rearrangement joins TRBV19 to TRBJ2-1, with 9 positions matching TRBD1. With 5 bases clipped from V and 4 bases from J, the junction kept 6 bases outside the gene matches. This CDR3 contains 15 residues. Germline loops: CDR1 LNHDA, CDR2 SQIVND (reference sequence). The CDR3 loop reads CASSPWGTGYNEQFF. In DNA, the CDR3 is TGTGCCAGTAGTCCGTGGGGGACAGGGTACAATGAGCAGTTCTTC.

The sample holds a few counts of this clone. The genes are TRBV6-6 and TRBJ1-3; D remains ambiguous. Germline V gene sequence: CDR1 MNHNY, CDR2 SVGAGI (reference sequence). The CDR3 loop spans 15 amino acids. Trimming left V 0 bases short and J 6 bases short, with 12 bases between. CDR3 bases: TGTGCCAGCAGTTACTCGGGTGGAGGTACAAACACCATATATTTT. It specifies CASSYSGGGTNTIYF.

The chain combines TRBV3-1 (or the pseudogene TRBV3-2) with TRBJ2-7, with 7 bases fitting TRBD1. This CDR3 has 16 amino acids. Germline assignment: CDR1 LGHDT and CDR2 YNNKEL (reference sequence). V shed 7 bases, J shed 2 bases, and the junction held 14 bases outside the gene matches. This CDR3 reads CASTNGLGGGTYEQYF. The CDR3, as DNA: TGTGCCAGCACCAATGGGCTAGGGGGCGGCACCTACGAGCAGTACTTC.

The rearrangement joins TRBV6-5 to TRBJ1-6; 8 positions agree with TRBD1. The CDR3 covers 15 residues. CDR1 and CDR2 (germline): MNHEY, SVGAGI. Losses at the gene ends were 5 bases for V and 7 bases for J; bases not matched to a gene: 7. The CDR3 sequence: CASSLTGGQNSPLHF. The CDR3 DNA follows: TGTGCCAGCAGTCTCACAGGGGGTCAGAATTCACCCCTCCACTTT.

V and J are TRBV6-5 and TRBJ1-4, with D unresolved. Germline CDR1 MNHEY, CDR2 SVGAGI. Trimming pared 1 base from V and 6 bases from J, leaving 3 bases between. This CDR3 contains 12 residues. The CDR3 spells CASSYYYEKLFF. The DNA for the CDR3 is TGTGCCAGCAGTTACTACTATGAAAAACTGTTTTTT.

The chain recombines TRBV30 with TRBJ2-7; D may be TRBD2 (5 bases). The CDR3 length is 12 residues. Germline assignment: CDR1 GTSNPN and CDR2 SVGIG (reference sequence). Trimming took 2 bases from V and 1 from J, leaving 6 bases between them. The DNA of the CDR3 is TGTGCCTGGAGTACGGGATCCTACGAGCAGTACTTC. Translated: CAWSTGSYEQYF.

The CDR3 loop is CASSQGDRTDTQYF. CDR3 DNA: TGTGCCAGCAGCCAAGGGGACAGAACAGATACGCAGTATTTT. This sequence joins TRBV3-1 (or the pseudogene TRBV3-2) and TRBJ2-3, with TRBD1 identical over 7 bases. Germline CDR1 is LGHDT and CDR2 is YNNKEL (reference sequence). This CDR3 spans 14 amino acids. After removal of 1 base from V and 3 bases from J, the junction contained 1 base not matched to a gene.

The V and J genes are TRBV7-6 and TRBJ2-5; possible D gene TRBD1, 6 bases. CDR3 length: 17 amino acids. Trimming took off 3 bases at V and 1 base at J, with 18 bases between the two ends. Germline V CDR1 and CDR2: SGHVS, FNYEAQ. The CDR3 spells CASSFSPLDRVQETQYF. Written as DNA, the CDR3 is TGTGCCAGCAGCTTTAGCCCCCTGGACAGAGTCCAAGAGACCCAGTACTTC. The full variable domain, rest sourced from reference TRBV7-6 and TRBJ2-5, is GAGVSQSPRYKVTKRGQDVALRCDPISGHVSLYWYRQALGQGPEFLTYFNYEAQQDKSGLPNDRFSAERPEGSISTLTIQRTEQRDSAMYRCASSFSPLDRVQETQYFGPGTRLLVL.

The chain combines TRBV6-1 with TRBJ2-5; 8 positions agree with TRBD1. CDR1 and CDR2 from the germline V gene are MNHNS and SASEGT. This CDR3 region has 17 residues. The junction had 11 bases not matched to a gene; V was cut back by 4 bases and J by 1 base. Here the CDR3 reads CASSGVAGGAPQETQYF. The DNA of the CDR3 is TGTGCCAGCAGTGGCGTAGCAGGGGGCGCCCCCCAAGAGACCCAGTACTTC.

The chain uses TRBV5-1 and TRBJ1-1; TRBD1 matches 11 bases. Germline CDR1 is SGHRS and CDR2 is YFSETQ. This CDR3 comprises 15 residues. V gave up 4 bases and J gave up 5 bases; unmatched junction bases: 7. CDR3: CASSGRGQGGTEAFF. The CDR3 DNA is TGCGCCAGCAGCGGAAGGGGACAGGGGGGAACTGAAGCTTTCTTT.

This chain connects TRBV3-1 (or the pseudogene TRBV3-2) to TRBJ2-2; no clear D gene. The CDR3 runs 13 residues. Germline CDR1 reads LGHDT; CDR2 reads YNNKEL (reference sequence). V was shortened by 1 base and J by 4 bases, with 4 bases between the two germline ends. The CDR3 nucleotides are TGTGCCAGCAGCCAAGGTCTCACCGGGGAGCTGTTTTTT. Translated, it gives CASSQGLTGELFF.

This clone was observed a few times. The chain combines TRBV27 with TRBJ2-2; 7 bases map to TRBD2. Germline CDR1 and CDR2: MNHEY and SMNVEV (reference sequence). CDR3 length: 15 residues. The junction had 6 bases not matched to a gene; V was cut back by 3 bases and J by 5 bases. The CDR3 is CASSFWGGKTGELFF. The CDR3 DNA is TGTGCCAGCAGTTTTTGGGGAGGGAAGACCGGGGAGCTGTTTTTT.

The rearrangement joins TRBV7-9 to TRBJ1-1; D call uncertain. CDR3 size: 16 residues. Germline-derived CDR1 and CDR2 are SEHNR and FQNEAQ (reference sequence). V gave up 4 bases and J gave up 6 bases, with 21 bases separating them. CDR3 DNA sequence: TGTGCCAGCAGCTCCGATTGGGCAGTCACCTACCCTGAAGCTTTCTTT. Protein product: CASSSDWAVTYPEAFF.

This chain joins TRBV9 and TRBJ2-1; D may be TRBD1 (5 bases). V was shortened by 0 bases and J by 6 bases, with 7 bases between the two germline ends. The CDR3 runs 13 residues. Germline CDR1 reads SGDLS; CDR2 reads YYNGEE. The chain's CDR3 is CASSVAGPNEQFF. DNA of the CDR3: TGTGCCAGCAGCGTAGCAGGGCCCAATGAGCAGTTCTTC. Full variable domain (missing parts from reference TRBV9 and TRBJ2-1): DSGVTQTPKHLITATGQRVTLRCSPRSGDLSVYWYQQSLDQGLQFLIQYYNGEERAKGNILERFSAQQFPDLHSELNLSSLELGDSALYFCASSVAGPNEQFFGPGTRLTVL.

This chain uses TRBV7-3 with TRBJ2-3; tentatively, D is TRBD2 (5 bases). The ends were cut back, 4 bases at V and 5 bases at J, with 10 bases in the middle. Germline loops: CDR1 SGHTA, CDR2 FQGTGA. The CDR3 contains 13 residues. The CDR3 DNA reads as TGTGCCAGCAGCTCAGACTATCTAGATACGCAGTATTTT. It encodes CASSSDYLDTQYF.

The rearrangement links TRBV6-5 to TRBJ1-2; D gene ambiguous. The germline V gene encodes CDR1 MNHEY and CDR2 SVGAGI. This CDR3 region has 12 residues. CDR3 residues: CAGSRGGYGYTF. CDR3 nucleotide sequence: TGTGCTGGCTCACGGGGTGGCTATGGCTACACCTTC.

V and J are TRBV3-1 (or the pseudogene TRBV3-2) and TRBJ2-2; TRBD1 matches 10 bases. This CDR3 is 15 amino acids long. Trimming took 4 bases from V and 6 from J; bases not matched to a gene: 5. Germline assignment: CDR1 LGHDT and CDR2 YNNKEL (reference sequence). CDR3: CASSLLGQGSGELFF. CDR3 coding DNA: TGTGCCAGCAGCCTCCTGGGACAGGGGTCCGGGGAGCTGTTTTTT.

The chain couples TRBV19 to TRBJ1-5, with 7 bases lining up with TRBD1. CDR3 length: 16 residues. V shed 4 bases and J 1 base; nucleotides not matched to a gene: 7. Per germline, CDR1 LNHDA and CDR2 SQIVND (reference sequence). The CDR3 nucleotides read TGTGCCAGTAGTACTAGGATCAGGGGGAGCAATCAGCCCCAGCATTTT. Residues: CASSTRIRGSNQPQHF.